This TCR beta chain emerged from a study of T-cell reconstitution after alpha-beta-depleted transplantation in children. The CDR3 length is 16 residues. The J segment lost 2 bases and the V segment lost 10 bases, leaving 16 bases of the junction unmatched. CDR1 and CDR2 from the germline V gene are MDHEN and SYDVKM. The authors prepared the TCRbeta library with unique molecular identifiers. TCRdb fed the PCR reads into MiXCR, producing one record per CDR3 protein. The sample has under 400,000 distinct CDR3 sequences; 20% to 30% are singletons. This specimen was PBMCs, mostly from graft donor cells, taken 180 days after TCRalphabeta/CD19-depleted stem cell transplant. The V call is TRBV28, the J call TRBJ2-7, with 8 bases matching TRBD2. The receptor was derived from a male patient younger than 18 who had a stem cell transplant for acute lymphoblastic leukemia, so the T cells may come from the graft donor. Written as DNA, the CDR3 is TGTGCCACCTTGTCCGCCGCCGGGACTAGTCCCTACGAGCAGTACTTC. Residues: CATLSAAGTSPYEQYF.